This T cell receptor beta chain was recovered during a study of blood T cells in healthy people across ages (dated by TCRdb to 2014 to 2015). Background for the entire study: In model experiments, template switching captured roughly one uniquely barcoded TCR beta cDNA molecule for every two T cells. Using deep sequencing normalized with unique cDNA molecular identifiers, the study measured how TCR beta repertoire diversity changes with age. The donors were split into four age groups: young (average 16 years), middle-aged (roughly 39), aged (over 55) and long-lived (roughly 88). To avoid experimental bias, donors of different ages were distributed randomly across sequencing lanes. Using the same blood draw, the study looked at two additional independent replicas of 1 million unique cDNA reads for two donors, one aged 18 to 30 and the other aged 80 or older.

Systemically healthy Caucasian individuals from Russia, 39 in total and aged about 6 to 100 years, were included as donors. Each donor gave around 9.5 milliliters of peripheral blood, collected into EDTA-treated Vacutainer tubes. Ficoll-Paque density-gradient centrifugation was used to isolate PBMCs, with at least 7 million per sample. Trizol reagent was used to extract total RNA from PBMCs, with at least 6 micrograms per sample. Naive CD45RAhigh/CD27high T cell percentages were measured by flow cytometry on a PBMC aliquot from every donor. Details on this clonotype: It has no known antigen specificity. At one end the junction does not follow the germline gene, possibly because of a read error.

The CDR3 covers 14 residues, taking in both the cysteine and the phenylalanine. The DNA shown is the 42-base CDR3, in frame from base 1. The germline V gene yields SGHRS for CDR1 and YFSETQ for CDR2. Overall study results and their limits: As age increased, observed TCR beta diversity per million T cells dropped in a roughly linear way, and a significant reduction was already evident by age about 40. Bulk unsorted PBMC profiling prevented conclusive comparison of naive and antigen-experienced compartments. Donor CMV infection status was unknown, potentially confounding age-related changes in expanded clonotypes. Observed TCR beta diversity correlated strongly with the percentage of naive T cells measured by flow cytometry. Compared with the aged group, more naive CD4+ T cells, fewer expanded clones and increased TCR diversity were shown by the long-lived group, suggesting age selection. Estimates of total diversity based on one million sequenced T cells were regarded as lower bounds and as underestimates.

The method was 5' RACE. The sequencing machine was an Illumina HiSeq 2500. A second PCR of roughly 7 to 11 cycles was run with a J-beta primer mix and a sample-barcoded 5' primer. A template-switch 5' adaptor carrying 12 random nucleotides introduced a unique molecular identifier onto each TCR beta cDNA molecule. At least 2.5 million CDR3-containing paired-end reads were obtained from each sample. The Mint cDNA synthesis kit, primed by a TRBC-specific oligonucleotide, was used to synthesize first-strand cDNA from all RNA. Following uracil-DNA glycosylase treatment, a first 18-cycle PCR with universal primers M1SS and BC2_uni_R was performed on all cDNA. Concerning the study's data processing: For normalization, 1 million high-quality reads, each with a distinct molecular identifier, were randomly selected from each sample. Instead of being binned into consensus sequences, reads that shared molecular identifiers were thrown out. CDR3 identification, clonotype clustering and error correction used MiTCR with a Q25 quality threshold and the strictest error-elimination algorithm. A nonparametric unseen species model using Euler transformation provided a lower-bound estimate of total TCR beta diversity. The raw public data were reprocessed by TCRdb itself: fastp quality trimming at Q25, MiXCR clonotype calling, in-frame beta chains only. Each CDR3 protein gets just one entry, which takes the most common genes and DNA from the rows behind it. The V and J calls, along with clone size, are taken from TCRdb and not from the paper's own processing. The sample table contains fewer than 950,000 distinct CDR3 sequences; only one count was recorded for about 36% of them. Clones ranked in the top ten supply 10% to 15% of the sample.

The source material was blood. Recombination connected TRBV5-1 to TRBJ2-7, with the identity of the D gene unclear. The sequence derives from a man between 18 and 35 years old in good health. The nucleotides are TGCACCAGCAGCTTTATCTTCCAGCCCTACGAGCAGTACTTC. This yields the protein CTSSFIFQPYEQYF.